Listed here are 29 T cell receptor beta chains from one sample, sequenced in a study of blood T cell repertoires in COVID-19. TCRdb's copy holds only in-frame clones and misses some; the assay was immunoSEQ multiplex PCR. The table has under 250,000 clones, approximately 84% seen once. Sequencing was done on a sample of PBMCs or T cells enriched from blood (not recorded which). The receptors shown here come from a man between 40 and 49 years old who had recovered from COVID-19.

The J gene is TRBJ1-6, the V gene TRBV10-3; D is unclear. Trimming removed 3 bases at V and 7 bases at J, with 13 bases between. In germline, CDR1 is ENHRY, CDR2 SYGVKD. The CDR3 is 15 amino acids. The CDR3: CAISEFEGRNSPLHF. The CDR3 DNA is TGTGCCATCAGTGAATTCGAGGGCAGGAATTCACCCCTCCACTTT.

The V and J genes are TRBV13 and TRBJ2-7; D possibly corresponds to TRBD2 (6 bases). Trimming took off 7 bases at V and 0 bases at J, with 19 bases between the two ends. CDR3 length: 16 residues. Germline lookup yields CDR1 PRHDT and CDR2 FYEKMQ (reference sequence). The CDR3 sequence is CASTMTGSTGSYEQYF. CDR3 DNA sequence: TGTGCCAGCACCATGACCGGGAGCACCGGCTCCTACGAGCAGTACTTC.

The J gene is TRBJ1-2, the V gene TRBV5-4; 8 positions match TRBD1. After removal of 4 bases from V and 6 bases from J, the junction contained 8 bases not matched to a gene. Germline loops: CDR1 SGHNT, CDR2 YYREEE (reference sequence). The CDR3 spans 14 residues. The CDR3 DNA reads as TGTGCCAGCAGCATCGACAGGGGCTTGAATGGCTACACCTTC. Translating gives CASSIDRGLNGYTF.

The chain joins TRBV19 to TRBJ2-7, with TRBD2 identical over 9 bases. V shed 4 bases, J shed 1 base, and the junction held 2 bases outside the gene matches. Germline CDR1 is LNHDA and CDR2 is SQIVND (reference sequence). This CDR3 is 14 amino acids long. DNA for the CDR3: TGTGCCAGTAGTAGTACTAGCGGGTCCTACGAGCAGTACTTC. As protein: CASSSTSGSYEQYF.

The J gene is TRBJ1-2, the V gene TRBV19; the match to TRBD1 covers 7 bases. Germline V CDR1 and CDR2: LNHDA, SQIVND (reference sequence). With V trimmed by 8 bases and J by 2 bases, 14 bases remained unmatched. The CDR3 is 16 residues long. The CDR3 is CASRREGDSPNYGYTF. CDR3 DNA: TGTGCCAGTCGCCGAGAGGGGGACAGCCCAAACTATGGCTACACCTTC.

In its sample, this clone was seen a few times. This rearrangement joins TRBV9 to TRBJ2-7; the D gene is possibly TRBD1 (6 bases). The CDR3 extends over 16 amino acids. CDR1 is SGDLS and CDR2 is YYNGEE in the germline V gene. V dropped 0 bases and J dropped 7 bases, with 20 bases sitting between them. The CDR3 reads CASSVAVGRGLVEQYF. CDR3 nucleotides: TGTGCCAGCAGCGTAGCCGTGGGCAGGGGCCTGGTAGAGCAGTACTTC. The full variable domain, completed using reference TRBV9 and TRBJ2-7, is DSGVTQTPKHLITATGQRVTLRCSPRSGDLSVYWYQQSLDQGLQFLIQYYNGEERAKGNILERFSAQQFPDLHSELNLSSLELGDSALYFCASSVAVGRGLVEQYFGPGTRLTVT.

The chain is built from TRBV15 and TRBJ1-5; 9 bases line up with TRBD1. The CDR3 loop spans 14 amino acids. Looked up from germline, CDR1 is LNHNV and CDR2 is YYDKDF (reference sequence). V was clipped by 7 bases and J by 6 bases; unmatched bases: 7. The CDR3 is CATNPDRGGQPQHF. The CDR3 region has the DNA TGTGCCACCAACCCGGACAGGGGAGGTCAGCCCCAGCATTTT. Full variable domain (outside the CDR3, taken from reference TRBV15 and TRBJ1-5): DAMVIQNPRYQVTQFGKPVTLSCSQTLNHNVMYWYQQKSSQAPKLLFHYYDKDFNNEADTPDNFQSRRPNTSFCFLDIRSPGLGDTAMYLCATNPDRGGQPQHFGDGTRLSIL.

The chain recombines TRBV6-5 with TRBJ1-6, with D unclear. The V and J ends lost 6 bases and 7 bases respectively, with 13 bases between them. The V gene's germline CDR1 is MNHEY and CDR2 SVGAGI. The CDR3 is made up of 14 amino acids. Here the CDR3 reads CASRPSGLNSPLHF. The CDR3 DNA reads as TGTGCCAGCAGACCGTCTGGCTTAAATTCACCCCTCCACTTT.

The CDR3 DNA is TGCAGCGTTGCGGGGTCGACAGGGGACTATGGCTACACCTTC. It encodes CSVAGSTGDYGYTF. This sequence joins TRBV29-1 and TRBJ1-2, with 8 bases that match TRBD1. Germline V gene lookup returns CDR1 SQVTM and CDR2 ANQGSEA. V trimming: 4 bases; J trimming: 3 bases; junction bases outside the gene matches: 7. The CDR3 runs 14 residues.

The V call is TRBV7-2, the J call TRBJ1-2; maybe TRBD1 (5 bases). V was pared by 5 bases and J by 6 bases, with 16 bases between. Germline loops: CDR1 SGHTA, CDR2 FQGNSA. CDR3 size: 14 residues. CDR3 sequence reads: CASSPFGGWDGYTF. In DNA, the CDR3 is TGTGCCAGCAGCCCCTTCGGGGGATGGGATGGCTACACCTTC.

The CDR3, as DNA: TGTGCCAGCAGCTTGACGTCGGGGACTGGAAACACCATATATTTT. Residues: CASSLTSGTGNTIYF. V usage is TRBV11-1 and J usage is TRBJ1-3; D is undetermined. CDR1 and CDR2 (germline): SGHAT, FQDESV (reference sequence). Trimming shortened V by 3 bases and J by 2 bases, and 11 bases separated the two germline ends. The CDR3 totals 15 residues.

The chain combines TRBV7-2 with TRBJ2-7, with D uncertain. Looked up from germline, CDR1 is SGHTA and CDR2 is FQGNSA. The germline V and J ends were trimmed by 3 bases and 7 bases, with 4 bases remaining between them. CDR3 length: 10 amino acids. The CDR3 is CASSFYEQYF. The CDR3 region has the DNA TGTGCCAGCAGCTTTTATGAGCAGTACTTC.

The chain uses TRBV4-1 and TRBJ2-2, with 9 bases identical to TRBD2. The CDR3 runs 19 residues. Trimming cost V 3 bases and J 2 bases; bases outside gene matches: 13. CDR1 is MGHRA, CDR2 YSYEKL, per germline. The DNA of the CDR3 is TGCGCCAGCAGCCATTCAGCTAGCGGGAACCTTAAAAACACCGGGGAGCTGTTTTTT. This sequence encodes CASSHSASGNLKNTGELFF.

This chain uses TRBV6-2 or TRBV6-3 with TRBJ2-1; 11 bases map to TRBD2. The germline gives CDR1 MNHEY, CDR2 SVGEGT. This CDR3 spans 15 amino acids. The junction had 4 bases not matched to a gene; V was cut back by 0 bases and J by 9 bases. This chain's CDR3 is CASSYSSGGAFEQFF. The CDR3, as DNA: TGTGCCAGCAGTTACTCTAGCGGGGGGGCTTTTGAGCAGTTCTTC.

In DNA, the CDR3 is TGTGCCAGCAGCCAACCACCGGGACTAGCGGGGGGAACGAACACCGGGGAGCTGTTTTTT. Translated, it gives CASSQPPGLAGGTNTGELFF. The chain is built from TRBV3-1 (or the pseudogene TRBV3-2) and TRBJ2-2, with 15 nucleotides matching TRBD2. This CDR3 comprises 20 residues. Trimming at V came to 2 bases and at J to 0 bases, leaving 7 bases not matched to a gene. Per the germline V gene, CDR1 is LGHDT and CDR2 is YNNKEL (reference sequence).

This chain links TRBV6-4 with TRBJ2-2; D is perhaps TRBD1 (5 bases). V lost 6 bases and J lost 2, with 10 bases in between. The CDR3 sequence is 14 residues long. Germline V gives CDR1 MRHNA, CDR2 SNTAGT. The CDR3 sequence is CASSVDRNTGELFF. In DNA, the CDR3 is TGTGCCAGCAGCGTCGACAGAAACACCGGGGAGCTGTTTTTT.

J is TRBJ1-5 and V is TRBV7-6, with D unresolved. Germline V gene lookup returns CDR1 SGHVS and CDR2 FNYEAQ. This CDR3 comprises 16 residues. Trimming pared 2 bases from V and 0 bases from J, leaving 11 bases between. The CDR3 spells CASSLPGLYSNQPQHF. The CDR3 DNA sequence: TGTGCCAGCAGCTTACCGGGTCTATATAGCAATCAGCCCCAGCATTTT.

V and J are TRBV21-1 and TRBJ2-2; the DNA was not compared with TRBD2, the D call given in the table. TRBV21-1 is a pseudogene segment. There are 13 residues in the CDR3. The CDR3 DNA reads TGTGCCAGCGTAGACGGGTACACCGGGGAGCTGTTTTTT. Its translation is CASVDGYTGELFF.

The CDR3 sequence is CASSSGTGGTEQYF. The CDR3 DNA sequence: TGCGCCAGCAGCTCCGGGACAGGGGGGACCGAGCAGTACTTC. The chain uses TRBV5-1 and TRBJ2-7; 11 bases line up with TRBD1. Germline CDR1 SGHRS, CDR2 YFSETQ. V shed 3 bases, J shed 6 bases, and the junction held 5 bases outside the gene matches. CDR3 length: 14 residues.

The chain combines TRBV9 with TRBJ2-3, with 11 nucleotides matching TRBD2. Germline values: CDR1 SGDLS, CDR2 YYNGEE. V was pared by 0 bases and J by 2 bases, with 2 bases of the junction left unmatched. The CDR3 contains 16 residues. CDR3 sequence reads: CASSVVAGGPTDTQYF. The CDR3 DNA is TGTGCCAGCAGCGTAGTAGCGGGGGGGCCCACAGATACGCAGTATTTT.

CDR3 DNA sequence: TGCGCCAGCAGCTTAGGAGGACCCCGAACTGAAGCTTTCTTT. It translates to CASSLGGPRTEAFF. This chain joins TRBV5-1 and TRBJ1-1, with D unclear. Germline V lookup: CDR1 SGHRS, CDR2 YFSETQ. The CDR3 covers 14 residues. Trimming stripped 2 bases from V and 5 bases from J, with 13 bases between.

The rearrangement joins TRBV4-2 to TRBJ2-2; a weak D match, TRBD1 (6 bases). Trimming took 2 bases from V and 0 from J, leaving 13 bases between them. The CDR3 contains 17 residues. CDR1 and CDR2 (germline): LGHNA, YNFKEQ. The CDR3 region has the DNA TGTGCCAGCAGCCAACTACAGGGTAATTCGAACACCGGGGAGCTGTTTTTT. This encodes CASSQLQGNSNTGELFF.

The chain joins TRBV18 to TRBJ1-2, with D hard to call. The CDR3 length is 16 residues. Trimming left V 0 bases short and J 0 bases short, with 11 bases between. Germline CDR1 reads KGHSH; CDR2 reads LQKENI. This CDR3 is CASSPPVRAPNYGYTF. As DNA, the CDR3 is TGTGCCAGCTCACCACCTGTTCGAGCTCCTAACTATGGCTACACCTTC.

The gene calls are TRBV6-5 and TRBJ2-7, with TRBD1 identical over 7 bases. V lost 11 bases, J lost 2 bases, and 9 bases stayed unmatched. The length of the CDR3 is 13 residues. Per germline, CDR1 MNHEY and CDR2 SVGAGI. CDR3 region: CACEPGTAYEQYF. The DNA for the CDR3 is TGTGCCTGCGAGCCCGGGACAGCCTACGAGCAGTACTTC.

This chain uses TRBV16 with TRBJ1-4; D is undetermined. The V end was cut by 2 bases, the J end by 5 bases, with 15 bases between. CDR3 size: 16 residues. Per germline, CDR1 KGHSY and CDR2 FQNENV. The CDR3 reads CASSQNSGRTNEKLFF. CDR3 DNA sequence: TGTGCCAGCAGCCAAAATTCGGGGAGAACAAATGAAAAACTGTTTTTT. Full variable domain (rest looked up from reference TRBV16 and TRBJ1-4): GEEVAQTPKHLVRGEGQKAKLYCAPIKGHSYVFWYQQVLKNEFKFLISFQNENVFDETGMPKERFSAKCLPNSPCSLEIQATKLEDSAVYFCASSQNSGRTNEKLFFGSGTQLSVL.

This sequence joins TRBV6-5 and TRBJ1-2, with TRBD1 matching 7 bases. Germline V CDR1 and CDR2: MNHEY, SVGAGI. The ends lost 0 bases at V and 5 bases at J; junction bases unmatched: 9. This CDR3 has 16 amino acids. The CDR3 loop reads CASSYSSVQGEYGYTF. In nucleotides, the CDR3 is TGTGCCAGCAGTTACTCAAGCGTCCAGGGGGAGTATGGCTACACCTTC.

The rearrangement links TRBV4-1 to TRBJ1-2; TRBD1 is a possible D gene (6 bases). V was pared by 4 bases and J by 1 base, with 16 bases between. From germline, CDR1 is MGHRA and CDR2 YSYEKL. The CDR3 consists of 16 residues. The DNA for the CDR3 is TGCGCCAGCAGCCTAAAACAGGGCAACTTTAACTATGGCTACACCTTC. Encoded protein: CASSLKQGNFNYGYTF.

V is TRBV7-9 and J is TRBJ2-5; 7 nucleotides align to TRBD1. The CDR3 runs to 14 residues. Germline CDR1 reads SEHNR; CDR2 reads FQNEAQ (reference sequence). V was clipped by 5 bases and J by 0 bases; unmatched bases: 3. The CDR3 loop is CASSRDSYQETQYF. CDR3 coding DNA: TGTGCCAGCAGCCGGGACAGTTACCAAGAGACCCAGTACTTC.

The rearrangement joins TRBV2 to TRBJ2-3; 11 nucleotides match TRBD2. V lost 6 bases and J lost 0; bases outside the gene matches: 5. The CDR3 contains 16 residues. The germline CDR1 and CDR2 sequences are SNHLY and FYNNEI. The chain's CDR3 is CASRSTSGTSTDTQYF. The CDR3 nucleotides read TGTGCCAGCAGGTCGACTAGCGGGACTAGCACAGATACGCAGTATTTT.